The 32 T cell receptor beta chains reported below all come from one sample, sequenced in a study of long-term antiretroviral therapy in people with HIV. Version v3.0 of the immunoSEQ assay was performed at survey level. The protocol was immunoSEQ multiplex PCR, while the TCRdb copy is restricted to in-frame clones and leaves out a portion. The sample has tens of thousands of clones, 84% seen once. Sequencing used unsorted PBMCs, obtained 0.5 years before starting antiretroviral therapy. These receptors originate from a man between 40 and 49 years old with HIV.

This rearrangement joins TRBV7-9 to TRBJ1-2, with D perhaps TRBD1 (5 bases). The CDR3 has 15 amino acids. The germline CDR1 and CDR2 sequences are SEHNR and FQNEAQ (reference sequence). V was cut by 5 bases and J by 8 bases, with 21 bases left in between. The CDR3 DNA reads as TGTGCCAGCAGCCTCCTGGGCGGGGCGACTCGGGGCTACACCTTC. Its protein is CASSLLGGATRGYTF.

This clone was counted only a few times. An end of the junction does not agree with germline; a read error may underlie this. V usage is TRBV14 and J usage is TRBJ2-2, with D uncertain. The germline V gene has CDR1 SGHDN and CDR2 FVKESK. The CDR3 is made up of 13 amino acids. CDR3 loop: CASSQEHTGELFF. The DNA for the CDR3 is TGTGCCAGCAGCCAAGAACACACTGGGGAGCTGTTTTTT.

This chain connects TRBV9 to TRBJ1-1, with D possibly matching TRBD1 (6 bases). Germline CDR1 SGDLS, CDR2 YYNGEE. There are 13 residues in the CDR3. V lost 5 bases and J lost 1, with 9 bases in between. Here the CDR3 reads CASSRGGNTEAFF. CDR3 DNA: TGTGCCAGCAGTCGAGGGGGGAACACTGAAGCTTTCTTT.

V gene TRBV30 combines with J gene TRBJ1-1; D may be TRBD1 (5 bases). The CDR3 totals 12 residues. V shed 5 bases and J shed 3 bases, with 10 bases lying between them. In germline, CDR1 is GTSNPN, CDR2 SVGIG (reference sequence). The CDR3 reads CAWGGGDTEAFF. The CDR3 DNA reads as TGTGCCTGGGGTGGGGGGGACACTGAAGCTTTCTTT.

The table lists this clone with a count of one. The chain links TRBV5-4 to TRBJ2-3; TRBD1 or TRBD2 may be the D gene (6 bases each). The germline V gene has CDR1 SGHNT and CDR2 YYREEE (reference sequence). Trimming removed 4 bases at V and 2 bases at J, with 14 bases between. CDR3 length equals 15 residues. This CDR3 is CASSPMGGLTDTQYF. The CDR3 bases are TGTGCCAGCAGCCCCATGGGGGGCCTCACAGATACGCAGTATTTT. Full variable domain (outside the CDR3, taken from reference TRBV5-4 and TRBJ2-3): ETGVTQSPTHLIKTRGQQVTLRCSSQSGHNTVSWYQQALGQGPQFIFQYYREEENGRGNFPPRFSGLQFPNYSSELNVNALELDDSALYLCASSPMGGLTDTQYFGPGTRLTVL.

Only a few counts were recorded for this clone. This sequence joins TRBV27 and TRBJ1-2; no firm D call. This CDR3 spans 15 amino acids. Trimming removed 0 bases from V and 4 bases from J, with 12 bases in between. The V gene's germline CDR1 is MNHEY and CDR2 SMNVEV (reference sequence). CDR3 in DNA: TGTGCCAGCAGTTTATCGCGGACGGACCCCTATGGCTACACCTTC. It encodes CASSLSRTDPYGYTF.

The genes are TRBV5-1 and TRBJ1-1; possibly TRBD1 for D (5 bases). Germline V gives CDR1 SGHRS, CDR2 YFSETQ. V was shortened by 4 bases and J by 1 base, with 14 bases between the two germline ends. The CDR3 is made up of 15 amino acids. This CDR3 is CASSPEGRGNTEAFF. CDR3 coding DNA: TGCGCCAGCAGCCCGGAGGGACGGGGGAACACTGAAGCTTTCTTT.

The chain joins TRBV6-5 to TRBJ1-2, with D possibly being TRBD1 (5 bases). The V end was cut by 3 bases, the J end by 4 bases, with 18 bases between. The germline gives CDR1 MNHEY, CDR2 SVGAGI. CDR3 length: 16 residues. The CDR3 bases are TGTGCCAGCAGTTATAAACTTCGACAGCCGCCCTATGGCTACACCTTC. This codes for CASSYKLRQPPYGYTF.

The table lists this clone with a count of one. This sequence joins TRBV19 and TRBJ1-1; no clear D. Trimming stripped 10 bases from V and 0 bases from J, with 18 bases between. This CDR3 contains 15 residues. CDR1 and CDR2 from the germline V gene are LNHDA and SQIVND (reference sequence). In DNA form, the CDR3 reads TGTGCCACCTCCCCCACACTGGTGTTGAACACTGAAGCTTTCTTT. Translating it yields CATSPTLVLNTEAFF. Full variable domain (missing parts from reference TRBV19 and TRBJ1-1): DGGITQSPKYLFRKEGQNVTLSCEQNLNHDAMYWYRQDPGQGLRLIYYSQIVNDFQKGDIAEGYSVSREKKESFPLTVTSAQKNPTAFYLCATSPTLVLNTEAFFGQGTRLTVV.

The CDR3 nucleotides are TGTGCCAGCAGCTTGGGGGTGTCCTACGAGCAGTACTTC. Translated: CASSLGVSYEQYF. The rearrangement uses TRBV7-6 and TRBJ2-7, with D tentatively TRBD1 or TRBD2 (5 bases each). Looked up from germline, CDR1 is SGHVS and CDR2 is FNYEAQ. This CDR3 has 13 residues. V was shortened by 3 bases and J by 1 base, with 7 bases between the two germline ends.

The DNA for the CDR3 is TGTGCCAGCAGCTTGGCCAGGGGGTGGCAAGAGACCCAGTACTTC. Its protein is CASSLARGWQETQYF. This sequence joins TRBV5-6 and TRBJ2-5; 7 nucleotides align to TRBD1. The CDR3 totals 15 residues. V shed 0 bases and J 2 bases; nucleotides not matched to a gene: 4. Per germline, CDR1 SGHDT and CDR2 YYEEEE.

V gene TRBV30 combines with J gene TRBJ1-2, with no clear D. The V end was cut by 3 bases, the J end by 2 bases, with 16 bases between. CDR1 is GTSNPN and CDR2 is SVGIG in the germline V gene (reference sequence). The length of the CDR3 is 15 residues. The CDR3 sequence: CAWSPRKGLNYGYTF. The CDR3 DNA reads TGTGCCTGGAGCCCTAGAAAAGGGTTGAACTATGGCTACACCTTC.

This chain joins TRBV19 and TRBJ1-5, with 9 nucleotides matching TRBD1. The CDR3 contains 16 residues. The junction had 7 bases not matched to a gene; V was cut back by 5 bases and J by 2 bases. Germline V gene sequence: CDR1 LNHDA, CDR2 SQIVND (reference sequence). CDR3 residues: CASSVSRDRGNQPQHF. The DNA of the CDR3 is TGTGCCAGTAGTGTCTCTCGGGACAGGGGCAATCAGCCCCAGCATTTT. The complete variable domain, with remaining parts taken from reference TRBV19 and TRBJ1-5, reads DGGITQSPKYLFRKEGQNVTLSCEQNLNHDAMYWYRQDPGQGLRLIYYSQIVNDFQKGDIAEGYSVSREKKESFPLTVTSAQKNPTAFYLCASSVSRDRGNQPQHFGDGTRLSIL.

This clone was seen once. The gene calls are TRBV9 and TRBJ2-1, with a possible D match to TRBD2 (6 bases). Germline assignment: CDR1 SGDLS and CDR2 YYNGEE. V lost 7 bases to trimming and J lost 6 bases, with 11 bases between them. This CDR3 is built from 12 residues. The CDR3 DNA follows: TGTGCCAGCGGGCTGGGAGGCAATGAGCAGTTCTTC. This translates into CASGLGGNEQFF.

The V gene is TRBV7-9, the J gene TRBJ2-4; D possibly corresponds to TRBD2 (6 bases). The CDR3 consists of 11 residues. V was trimmed by 1 base and J by 16 bases, leaving 11 bases between them. CDR1 is SEHNR and CDR2 is FQNEAQ in the germline V gene (reference sequence). The CDR3 sequence: CASSLEGGAYF. In DNA, the CDR3 is TGTGCCAGCAGCTTAGAGGGCGGGGCCTACTTC.

This clone was seen a few times. CDR3 nucleotides: TGTGCCAGCAGTACTCACCCAGCCTACTATGGCTACACCTTC. It translates to CASSTHPAYYGYTF. This chain uses TRBV6-6 with TRBJ1-2; D gene uncertain. V dropped 5 bases and J dropped 3 bases, with 13 bases sitting between them. Germline CDR1 reads MNHNY; CDR2 reads SVGAGI (reference sequence). This CDR3 contains 14 residues.

The CDR3 protein is CASSLDRGLGPQHF. The DNA for the CDR3 is TGTGCCAGCAGCTTAGACAGGGGGCTCGGGCCCCAGCATTTT. The genes are TRBV5-4 and TRBJ1-5; 10 bases line up with TRBD1. The CDR3 has 14 amino acids. With V trimmed by 2 bases and J by 9 bases, 5 bases remained unmatched. CDR1 and CDR2 (germline): SGHNT, YYREEE (reference sequence).

The chain uses TRBV7-2 and TRBJ2-3; the match to TRBD2 covers 11 bases. The CDR3 sequence is 16 residues long. V dropped 4 bases and J dropped 2; count of bases not matched to a gene: 5. From germline, CDR1 is SGHTA and CDR2 FQGNSA. The CDR3 sequence: CASSSRLAGSTDTQYF. The CDR3 nucleotides read TGTGCCAGCAGCTCCAGACTAGCGGGGTCCACAGATACGCAGTATTTT. Variable domain in full (rest from reference TRBV7-2 and TRBJ2-3): GAGVSQSPSNKVTEKGKDVELRCDPISGHTALYWYRQSLGQGLEFLIYFQGNSAPDKSGLPSDRFSAERTGGSVSTLTIQRTQQEDSAVYLCASSSRLAGSTDTQYFGPGTRLTVL.

The rearrangement uses TRBV7-9 and TRBJ1-6, with D possibly TRBD1 on 5 matching bases. Germline-derived CDR1 and CDR2 are SEHNR and FQNEAQ (reference sequence). The CDR3 has 12 amino acids. V lost 1 base and J 10 bases, leaving 5 bases between the germline ends. The CDR3 DNA reads TGTGCCAGCAGCTTAGGGGACTCACCCCTCCACTTT. It specifies CASSLGDSPLHF.

The chain combines TRBV5-5 with TRBJ2-3; TRBD2 might be the D (6 bases). V dropped 0 bases and J dropped 2 bases, with 13 bases sitting between them. The CDR3 runs to 16 residues. CDR1 is SGHKS, CDR2 YYEKEE, per germline (reference sequence). The CDR3 loop reads CASSLGPRGYTDTQYF. For the CDR3, the DNA is TGTGCCAGCAGCTTGGGGCCCCGGGGGTACACAGATACGCAGTATTTT. Full variable domain (rest looked up from reference TRBV5-5 and TRBJ2-3): DAGVTQSPTHLIKTRGQQVTLRCSPISGHKSVSWYQQVLGQGPQFIFQYYEKEERGRGNFPDRFSARQFPNYSSELNVNALLLGDSALYLCASSLGPRGYTDTQYFGPGTRLTVL.

V usage is TRBV30 and J usage is TRBJ2-5, with D tentatively TRBD1 (6 bases). V was trimmed by 3 bases and J by 0 bases, leaving 8 bases between them. The germline V gene encodes CDR1 GTSNPN and CDR2 SVGIG (reference sequence). The CDR3 extends over 13 amino acids. The CDR3 region is CAWRRGNQETQYF. In nucleotides, the CDR3 is TGTGCCTGGAGGAGGGGGAACCAAGAGACCCAGTACTTC.

The rearrangement joins TRBV7-2 to TRBJ1-6; D is unclear. The V end was cut by 1 base, the J end by 9 bases, with 10 bases between. This CDR3 has 14 amino acids. CDR1 and CDR2 (germline): SGHTA, FQGNSA. CDR3 region: CASSLGQTTSPLHF. The CDR3 DNA reads TGTGCCAGCAGCTTAGGGCAGACTACTTCACCCCTCCACTTT.

The V gene is TRBV30, the J gene TRBJ2-5; D call uncertain. Per germline, CDR1 GTSNPN and CDR2 SVGIG (reference sequence). The CDR3 runs to 14 residues. Trimming removed 0 bases at V and 1 base at J, with 9 bases between. CDR3 DNA sequence: TGTGCCTGGAGTGTACCCGAGAGCCAAGAGACCCAGTACTTC. Translation: CAWSVPESQETQYF.

The chain uses TRBV6-5 and TRBJ2-1, with 8 bases fitting TRBD1. The CDR3 extends over 16 amino acids. V shed 2 bases and J 2 bases; nucleotides not matched to a gene: 5. The V gene's germline CDR1 is MNHEY and CDR2 SVGAGI. CDR3 sequence: CASSYTAGGAYNEQFF. The DNA of the CDR3 is TGTGCCAGCAGTTACACCGCAGGGGGCGCCTACAATGAGCAGTTCTTC.

As concerns this clone: At one end the junction does not follow the germline gene, possibly because of a read error. This chain connects TRBV7-7 to TRBJ2-5; 11 positions match TRBD1. From germline, CDR1 is SSHAT and CDR2 FNYEAQ (reference sequence). The CDR3 sequence is 17 residues long. The CDR3 nucleotides are TGTGCTAGCAGCCCCCGTGGGGACAGGGGGATCCAAGAGACCCAGTACTTC. Translated: CASSPRGDRGIQETQYF. The full variable domain, its missing parts supplied by reference TRBV7-7 and TRBJ2-5, is GAGVSQSPRYKVTKRGQDVTLRCDPISSHATLYWYQQALGQGPEFLTYFNYEAQPDKSGLPSDRFSAERPEGSISTLTIQRTEQRDSAMYRCASSPRGDRGIQETQYFGPGTRLLVL.

The chain has TRBV28 and TRBJ1-1; perhaps TRBD1 as D (5 bases). The CDR3 extends over 15 amino acids. V was cut by 4 bases and J by 3 bases, with 15 bases left in between. Germline V gene data show CDR1 as MDHEN and CDR2 as SYDVKM. The CDR3 sequence is CASSWGGLRDTEAFF. In DNA form, the CDR3 reads TGTGCCAGCAGTTGGGGGGGACTTAGGGACACTGAAGCTTTCTTT.

The chain combines TRBV11-3 with TRBJ2-2; 10 nucleotides match TRBD2. Germline V gives CDR1 SGHNT, CDR2 YENEEA. J was trimmed by 7 bases and V by 5 bases; bases with no gene match: 10. This CDR3 region has 16 residues. The CDR3 region is CASSPRLAGGVGELFF. Written as DNA, the CDR3 is TGTGCCAGCAGCCCCCGGTTAGCGGGGGGCGTCGGGGAGCTGTTTTTT.

The chain joins TRBV7-2 to TRBJ1-1; D possibly corresponds to TRBD1 (5 bases). CDR3 size: 13 residues. Per germline, CDR1 SGHTA and CDR2 FQGNSA. The V gene lost 4 bases and the J gene lost 2 bases, with 8 bases spanning the gap. The CDR3, as DNA: TGTGCCAGCAGCTCAGACAGAAACACTGAAGCTTTCTTT. This encodes CASSSDRNTEAFF.

This clone was recorded once. The CDR3: CASSLRDNTDTQYF. Here the CDR3 DNA reads TGTGCCAGCAGTTTACGGGACAACACAGATACGCAGTATTTT. V usage is TRBV27 and J usage is TRBJ2-3, with D possibly TRBD1 on 6 matching bases. Per the germline V gene, CDR1 is MNHEY and CDR2 is SMNVEV (reference sequence). V lost 2 bases to trimming and J lost 2 bases, with 8 bases between them. CDR3 length: 14 amino acids.

The chain carries TRBV28 and TRBJ2-7; no clear D gene. Trimming stripped 5 bases from V and 3 bases from J, with 14 bases between. The CDR3 runs to 14 residues. Germline V gene sequence: CDR1 MDHEN, CDR2 SYDVKM. DNA of the CDR3: TGTGCCAGCAGTATCCAGCGAGATCTCTACGAGCAGTACTTC. Translated, it gives CASSIQRDLYEQYF.

The chain joins TRBV27 to TRBJ2-7, with D possibly matching TRBD1 (5 bases). This CDR3 has 10 residues. The germline V gene has CDR1 MNHEY and CDR2 SMNVEV (reference sequence). The CDR3 is CVQVSYEQYF. The DNA of the CDR3 is TGTGTACAGGTCTCCTACGAGCAGTACTTC.

V gene TRBV11-2 combines with J gene TRBJ2-1; D gene unclear. Trimming took off 5 bases at V and 3 bases at J, with 8 bases between the two ends. The CDR3 runs 13 residues. Germline V gives CDR1 SGHAT, CDR2 FQNNGV. The CDR3 coding sequence is TGTGCCAGCAGCCCTCCGTTCTACAATGAGCAGTTCTTC. Its protein product is CASSPPFYNEQFF.